This entry describes one T cell receptor (beta chain). What it recognizes is unknown. Trimming took off 3 bases at V and 8 bases at J, with 19 bases between the two ends. The CDR3 covers 15 residues. Germline assignment: CDR1 GTSNPN and CDR2 SVGIG (reference sequence). This entry is derived from a study of OX40 agonist ivuxolimab in advanced cancers. Sequencing used immunoSEQ multiplex PCR; TCRdb keeps in-frame clones, though not all of them. The data contain around 70,000 clones, roughly 90% of them singletons. Study-wide points: There was clonal expansion of CD4+ and CD8+ blood T cells by week 6 at 0.1 to 3.0 mg/kg. Mean expanded clone counts were higher in CD8+ than CD4+ T cells.

Source: CD4+ or CD8+ T cells sorted from blood, taken in a trial of the OX40 agonist ivuxolimab. V and J are TRBV30 and TRBJ1-4; D is possibly TRBD1 (5 bases). This TCR was recovered from an adult with an advanced solid tumor such as melanoma, head and neck, liver or kidney cancer. The CDR3 here is CAWSLGGGDVEKLFF. In nucleotides, the CDR3 is TGTGCCTGGAGCTTAGGAGGAGGGGATGTAGAAAAACTGTTTTTT. The entire variable domain, with the rest obtained from reference TRBV30 and TRBJ1-4, is as follows: SQTIHQWPATLVQPVGSPLSLECTVEGTSNPNLYWYRQAAGRGLQLLFYSVGIGQISSEVPQNLSASRPQDRQFILSSKKLLLSDSGFYLCAWSLGGGDVEKLFFGSGTQLSVL.